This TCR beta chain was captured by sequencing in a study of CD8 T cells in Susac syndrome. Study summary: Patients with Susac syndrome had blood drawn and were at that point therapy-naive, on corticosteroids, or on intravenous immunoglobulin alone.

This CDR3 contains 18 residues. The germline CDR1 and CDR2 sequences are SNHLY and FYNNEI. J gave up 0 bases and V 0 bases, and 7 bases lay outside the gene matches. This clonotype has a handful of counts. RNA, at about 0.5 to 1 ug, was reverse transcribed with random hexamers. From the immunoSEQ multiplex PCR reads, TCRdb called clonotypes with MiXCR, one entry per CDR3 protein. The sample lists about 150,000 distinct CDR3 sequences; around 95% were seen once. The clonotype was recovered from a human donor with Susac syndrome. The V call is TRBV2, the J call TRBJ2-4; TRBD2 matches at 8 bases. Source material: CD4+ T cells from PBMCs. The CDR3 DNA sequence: TGTGCCAGCAGTGAAGCGGGGACTAGATCCCTAGCCAAAAACATTCAGTACTTC. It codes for CASSEAGTRSLAKNIQYF.